This T cell receptor beta chain was observed in a study of T cell changes during pregnancy in multiple sclerosis (dated by TCRdb to between 2017 and 2020). Background for the entire study: The study looked at changes in the T cell repertoire across pregnancy in women with multiple sclerosis.

The library was generated by the immunoSEQ multiplex PCR assay. As stored in TCRdb, this immuneACCESS dataset retains in-frame rearrangements with V and J assigned. A fraction of the clones does not appear; measured against another copy, unresolved V genes explain less than half of the discrepancy, and the remainder lacks a known reason. This sample gives around 37,000 clones in total; roughly 89% of them show up just once. The ten largest clones take up about 6.3% of the sample. Details on this clone: The antigen it binds to is not known. Base qualities are missing; no much larger clone stands one base away.

Trimming takes 7 bases off V and 4 bases off J; junction bases not matched to a gene: 3. Including cysteine and phenylalanine, the CDR3 has 13 amino acids. The DNA shown is the 39-base CDR3, in frame from base 1. From a lookup of the germline V gene, CDR1 and CDR2 are MGHDK and SYGVNS. The clonotype comes from a female donor with multiple sclerosis, enrolled in a pregnancy study. This chain is built from TRBV25-1 and TRBJ2-1; 8 bases in the middle match TRBD2. Sequencing was performed on CD8+ T cells from peripheral blood mononuclear cells, taken in the second trimester of pregnancy. Here the CDR3 is given as CASISGTYNEQFF. The nucleotide sequence is given as TGTGCCAGCATTAGCGGGACTTACAATGAGCAGTTCTTC.